This entry features one T cell receptor beta chain sequence. It has no known antigen specificity. Base qualities are missing; no much larger clone stands one base away. This sample is drawn from a study of memory CD4+ T cells and cytomegalovirus serostatus (dated by TCRdb to 2018 to 2020). About the investigation overall: The roughly 33 healthy Belgian adults in the cohort included 9 who were CMV seropositive and some 25 who were CMV seronegative. CD4+ memory TCRbeta repertoires of a Belgian cohort with known cytomegalovirus serostatus were sequenced in order to replicate a published TCR-based CMV serostatus classifier. The paper as a whole reports these results and caveats: Only CD4+CD45RO+ memory cells were sequenced, unlike the original study, which covered naive and memory CD4+ and CD8+ populations. The original-framework classifier achieved a median bootstrapped AUC of around 0.95 with a 95% CI of 0.76-1.00 on the Belgian cohort. CMV serostatus prediction reached a median bootstrapped AUC of 0.95 with the original framework and 0.85 to 0.91 with a US-trained random forest. Among the 150 or so previously reported CMV-associated TCRbeta sequences, some 67 showed up in the CD4+ memory repertoires, with each one found in between one and five individuals. The results were read as suggesting that the CMV-associated TCR signature is, for the most part, present in the CD4+ memory repertoire.

A FACSAria II was used to sort memory CD4+ T cells, defined as single viable CD3+CD4+CD8-CD45RO+ cells. CMV serostatus was assessed using a Roche Elecsys assay, by which serum IgG against CMV pp150, pp28, p38 and p52 was detected. Once the samples were thawed, total CD4+ T cells were enriched through positive selection using CD4 magnetic microbeads. The samples came from a separate study whose specific focus was interrogating the CD4+ T cell memory repertoire. Following standard operating procedures, peripheral blood mononuclear cells were isolated and cryopreserved, while serum was kept at -80 degrees C. Staining used CD3-PerCP (BW264/56), CD4-APC (RPA-T4), CD45RO-PE (UCHT1) and CD8-Pacific Orange (3B5) antibodies, with Sytox blue excluding non-viable cells. Per the germline V gene (reference sequence), SEHNR is the CDR1 and FQNEAQ is the CDR2. Its CDR3 holds 13 amino acids, cysteine through phenylalanine. Only CDR3 DNA remains: 39 bases, in frame from the first base. V loses 11 bases of germline sequence and J loses 2 bases, and the interval between the two ends is 15 bases.

Genomic DNA was extracted from sorted cells with the Quick-DNA Microprep Kit. Amplification of TCRbeta DNA was done with the immunoSEQ hsTCRbeta kit, following the protocol from the manufacturer. TCRbeta libraries were sequenced on an Illumina MiSeq instrument. In the original analysis: Once out-of-frame sequences had been removed, 2,204,828 distinct TCRbeta sequences were left, which works out to an average of around 67,000 per individual. Each individual was scored using the number of approximately 160 previously reported CMV-associated TCRbeta sequences that the individual carried and the total number of productive distinct TCRbeta sequences. A beta-binomial model was reimplemented in Python, and scikit-learn random forests with default parameters were trained on US cohort data. On the Belgian cohort, classifier performance was reported as the median AUC, along with percentile confidence intervals, across 10,000 bootstrap iterations. TCRdb obtained this table from immuneACCESS and retained in-frame rearrangements with V and J assigned. These tables miss some clones; where compared with another copy, unresolved V genes account for less than half of the shortfall, and the remainder is unexplained. V and J calls and clone size are given by that table; D and trimming were obtained from the DNA. The sample table lists some 44,000 clones, around four fifths of them with a count of one. The ten largest make up about 0.6% of the sample.

The sequence is built from TRBV7-9 and TRBJ1-1, with no reliable assignment of the D segment. This receptor was identified in an adult in good health and CMV-seronegative. Sequencing input: memory CD4+ T cells from blood. In nucleotide form, the sequence is TGTGCCGGTGGTTGGGTCATAAACACTGAAGCTTTCTTT. The resulting protein is CAGGWVINTEAFF.